This TCR beta chain was sequenced during a study of T cells after yellow fever vaccination. Study-level findings and limits: The appearance of a small share of clonotypes in both CD4 and CD8 compartments was observed. FACS-sorted repertoires could contain abundant clonotypes contaminating from the bulk population.

This clonotype was counted a few times. The antigen is unknown. Production of TCR cDNA was by 5'RACE template switching, which also added a universal primer site and UMIs. TCRdb used MiXCR to reprocess the 5' RACE reads, holding one entry per CDR3 protein. Of under 550,000 distinct CDR3 sequences in the sample, 21% were seen once. This sequence was found in a young man who received the YFV17D yellow fever vaccine. The source material was PBMCs, sampled approximately 22 days after the first yellow fever vaccination.

The CDR3 DNA reads TGCAGCGATGACAGGCAGGGCTCTGGAAACACCATATATTTT. It encodes CSDDRQGSGNTIYF. V usage is TRBV29-1 and J usage is TRBJ1-3; TRBD1 is a possible D gene (6 bases). Looked up from germline, CDR1 is SQVTM and CDR2 is ANQGSEA. The CDR3 is 14 amino acids. V was clipped by 7 bases and J by 0 bases, with 13 bases between them.